Listed below are T cell receptor beta chains from one sample, sequenced in a study of T cell repertoires in cytomegalovirus infection. MiXCR, applied by TCRdb to the reads, yields one record per CDR3 protein. The data show some 300,000 distinct CDR3 sequences, roughly 15% seen once. The sequencing input was PBMCs. These receptor sequences come from a human donor in good health (CMV status not recorded). Some clones in this sample may be carry-over from other donors' samples. Each CDR3 is given with its conserved first and last residue. The D gene is left open where the match is weak. Size is stated for part of the rows, as once, few or many counts, or as a class when the clone is expanded.

j_call clone_size d_call v_call cdr3_nt cdr3_aa
TRBJ2-3 few TRBD2 TRBV29-1 TGCAGCGTTGTACTAGCGGGAGATACGCAGTATTTT CSVVLAGDTQYF
TRBJ2-1 NA NA TRBV12-3/TRBV12-4 TGTGCCAGCAGTTTACGGCAGAATTCCTACAATGAGCAGTTCTTC CASSLRQNSYNEQFF
TRBJ2-7 many NA TRBV6-2/TRBV6-3 TGTGCCAGCAGTTACGAACCACTAACGAGCTACGAGCAGTACTTC CASSYEPLTSYEQYF
TRBJ2-7 many TRBD1 TRBV7-2 TGTGCCAGCAGCTTAGACAGGGGGCCGTACGAGCAGTACTTC CASSLDRGPYEQYF
TRBJ2-1 many NA TRBV20-1 TGCAGTGCTAGAAAGATCCAAGAACTAAGAAATGAGCAGTTCTTC CSARKIQELRNEQFF
TRBJ1-2 NA TRBD1 TRBV11-2 TGTGCCAGCAGCTTAGTGACAGGGGGTAGCTATGGCTACACCTTC CASSLVTGGSYGYTF
TRBJ2-2 few TRBD1 TRBV9 TGTGCCAGCAGCGTGACAGGGGGGACCGGGGAGCTGTTTTTT CASSVTGGTGELFF
TRBJ2-7 NA NA TRBV29-1 TGCAGCGCTATCGAAGGGGGGGACGAAGACTACGAGCAGTACTTC CSAIEGGDEDYEQYF
TRBJ1-2 NA TRBD1 TRBV18 TGTGCCAGCTCACCTACCGGGACAGGGCTGCCCTATGGCTACACCTTC CASSPTGTGLPYGYTF
TRBJ1-1 many NA TRBV5-4 TGTGCCAGCAGCTTGGCGGGTATGAACACTGAAGCTTTCTTT CASSLAGMNTEAFF
TRBJ1-5 NA NA TRBV20-1 TGCAGTGCTAGTTCTGGGAAGGACCAGCCCCAGCATTTT CSASSGKDQPQHF